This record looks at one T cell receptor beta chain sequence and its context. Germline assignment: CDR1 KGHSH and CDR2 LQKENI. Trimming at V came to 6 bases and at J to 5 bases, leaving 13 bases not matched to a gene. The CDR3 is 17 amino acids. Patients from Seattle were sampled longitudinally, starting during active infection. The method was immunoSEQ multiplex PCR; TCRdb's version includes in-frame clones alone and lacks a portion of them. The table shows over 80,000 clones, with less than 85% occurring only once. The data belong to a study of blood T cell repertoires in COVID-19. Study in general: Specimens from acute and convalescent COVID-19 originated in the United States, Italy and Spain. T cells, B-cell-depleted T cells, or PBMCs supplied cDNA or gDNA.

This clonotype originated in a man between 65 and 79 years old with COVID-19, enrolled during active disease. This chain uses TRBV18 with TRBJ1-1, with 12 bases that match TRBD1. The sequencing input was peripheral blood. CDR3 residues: CASSPLGTGGFGTEAFF. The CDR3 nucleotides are TGTGCCAGCTCTCCCCTGGGGACAGGGGGCTTCGGGACTGAAGCTTTCTTT.